This T cell receptor (beta chain) was identified during a study of T cell responses to AZD1222 COVID-19 vaccine. Overall study results and limits: Clonal diversity may have been underestimated, and the donors were mostly white British, with more females than males. The breadth and depth of Spike-specific TCRs increased once two AZD1222 doses had been given. CD4 TCRs covered the whole spike, strongest at regions 160-218 and 743-854.

As to this clone: Antigen specificity is unknown.

Data came from immunoSEQ multiplex PCR; TCRdb stores just in-frame clones and leaves some out. The sample consists of some 190,000 clones, 91% of them appearing once. Germline CDR1 and CDR2: SGHTS and YDEGEE. This CDR3 region has 11 residues. V lost 7 bases and J 6 bases, leaving 11 bases between the germline ends. V and J are TRBV5-8 and TRBJ2-7, with D perhaps matching TRBD1 (6 bases). Sequencing was performed on peripheral blood, taken 28 days after the second AZD1222 dose. The TCR sequence derives from an adult who received the AZD1222 COVID-19 vaccine. CDR3 nucleotide sequence: TGTGCCAGCTCCCCAGGGGTCGAGCAGTACTTC. It yields the protein CASSPGVEQYF.